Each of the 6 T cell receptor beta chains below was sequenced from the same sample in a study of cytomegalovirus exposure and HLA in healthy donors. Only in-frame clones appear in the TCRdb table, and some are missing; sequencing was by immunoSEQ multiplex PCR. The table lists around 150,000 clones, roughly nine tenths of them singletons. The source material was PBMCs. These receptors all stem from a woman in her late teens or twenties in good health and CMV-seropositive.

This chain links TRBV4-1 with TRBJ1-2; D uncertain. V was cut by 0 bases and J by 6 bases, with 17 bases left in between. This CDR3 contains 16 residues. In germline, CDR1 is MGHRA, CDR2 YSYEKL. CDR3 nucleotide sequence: TGCGCCAGCAGCCAAGAGTTTAACACTCAAACTAATGGCTACACCTTC. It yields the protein CASSQEFNTQTNGYTF.

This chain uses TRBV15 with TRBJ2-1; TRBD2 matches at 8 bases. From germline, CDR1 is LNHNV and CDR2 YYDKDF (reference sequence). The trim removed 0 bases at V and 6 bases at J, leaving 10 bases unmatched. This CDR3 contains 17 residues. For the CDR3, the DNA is TGTGCCACCAGCAGAGATCGTGTGGCGGGAGGTTTCAATGAGCAGTTCTTC. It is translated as CATSRDRVAGGFNEQFF.

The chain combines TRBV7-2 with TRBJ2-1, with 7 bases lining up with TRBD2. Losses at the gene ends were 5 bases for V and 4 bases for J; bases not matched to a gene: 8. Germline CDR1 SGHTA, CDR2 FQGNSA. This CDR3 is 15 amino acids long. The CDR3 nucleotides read TGTGCCAGCAGCCCCGTGGCTAGCGGTTACAATGAGCAGTTCTTC. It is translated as CASSPVASGYNEQFF. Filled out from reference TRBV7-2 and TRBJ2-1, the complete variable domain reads GAGVSQSPSNKVTEKGKDVELRCDPISGHTALYWYRQSLGQGLEFLIYFQGNSAPDKSGLPSDRFSAERTGGSVSTLTIQRTQQEDSAVYLCASSPVASGYNEQFFGPGTRLTVL.

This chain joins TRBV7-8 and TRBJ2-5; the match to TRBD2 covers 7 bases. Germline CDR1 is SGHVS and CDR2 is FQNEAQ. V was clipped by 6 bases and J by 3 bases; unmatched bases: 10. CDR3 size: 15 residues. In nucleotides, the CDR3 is TGTGCCAGCAGTCGGGGGGATAGACCTAAAGAGACCCAGTACTTC. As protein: CASSRGDRPKETQYF.

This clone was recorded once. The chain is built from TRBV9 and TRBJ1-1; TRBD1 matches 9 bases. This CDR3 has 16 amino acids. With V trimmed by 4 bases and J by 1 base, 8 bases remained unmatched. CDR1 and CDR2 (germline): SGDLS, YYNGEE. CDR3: CASSSLTGGKNTEAFF. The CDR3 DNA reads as TGTGCCAGCAGCTCTCTGACAGGGGGAAAGAACACTGAAGCTTTCTTT.

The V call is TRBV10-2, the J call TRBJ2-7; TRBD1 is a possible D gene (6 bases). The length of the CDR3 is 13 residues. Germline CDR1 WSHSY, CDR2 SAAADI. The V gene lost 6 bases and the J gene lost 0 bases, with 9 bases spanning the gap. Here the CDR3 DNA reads TGCGCCAGCAGAGGGGGATTCTCCTACGAGCAGTACTTC. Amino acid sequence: CASRGGFSYEQYF.